Presented here are 21 T cell receptor beta chains from one specimen sequenced in a study of blood T cell repertoires in COVID-19. Produced via immunoSEQ multiplex PCR; TCRdb's table is partial and in-frame only. The sample contains about 220,000 clones, approximately 90% of which appear only once. Sequenced input: PBMCs or T cells enriched from blood (not recorded which). These TCRs come from a woman in her 30s who had recovered from COVID-19.

This rearrangement joins TRBV14 to TRBJ2-2; possible D gene TRBD1, 5 bases. V was shortened by 4 bases and J by 3 bases, with 12 bases between the two germline ends. This CDR3 spans 15 amino acids. Germline CDR1 SGHDN, CDR2 FVKESK. The CDR3 protein is CASSRIRGYTGELFF. CDR3 coding DNA: TGTGCCAGCAGCCGGATAAGGGGCTACACCGGGGAGCTGTTTTTT.

This chain connects TRBV5-1 to TRBJ2-2; D remains unclear. CDR1 and CDR2 (germline): SGHRS, YFSETQ. This CDR3 is 15 amino acids long. With 2 bases removed from V and 0 bases from J, the gap between germline ends came to 8 bases. CDR3 protein: CASSLTIANTGELFF. Written as DNA, the CDR3 is TGCGCCAGCAGCTTAACGATAGCGAACACCGGGGAGCTGTTTTTT.

V and J are TRBV6-1 and TRBJ1-2; D not certain. Germline V gene sequence: CDR1 MNHNS, CDR2 SASEGT. The CDR3 is 16 residues long. The ends were cut back, 1 base at V and 2 bases at J, with 14 bases in the middle. This CDR3 reads CASSEVRPPPNYGYTF. The CDR3 coding sequence is TGTGCCAGCAGTGAAGTCAGGCCGCCTCCAAACTATGGCTACACCTTC.

This clone was seen only once. The gene calls are TRBV7-2 and TRBJ1-4; 8 bases fit TRBD1. The germline V gene has CDR1 SGHTA and CDR2 FQGNSA. The CDR3 covers 15 residues. The trim removed 10 bases at V and 7 bases at J, leaving 14 bases unmatched. CDR3 sequence: CAIPGQGAFGEKLFF. The CDR3 region has the DNA TGTGCCATCCCCGGTCAGGGGGCCTTTGGTGAAAAACTGTTTTTT.

V is TRBV7-9 and J is TRBJ2-3; 7 nucleotides align to TRBD1. V dropped 4 bases and J dropped 3; count of bases not matched to a gene: 10. The CDR3 spans 16 residues. Germline assignment: CDR1 SEHNR and CDR2 FQNEAQ (reference sequence). Here the CDR3 DNA reads TGTGCCAGCAGCTCGCGCACGACAGGGCCGACAGATACGCAGTATTTT. Translated, it gives CASSSRTTGPTDTQYF.

As for this clone: The same CDR3 also results from other DNA sequences found in this sample. The J gene is TRBJ2-3, the V gene TRBV9; maybe TRBD2 (5 bases). CDR3 length: 14 amino acids. Trimming stripped 0 bases from V and 0 bases from J, with 5 bases between. Germline V gene sequence: CDR1 SGDLS, CDR2 YYNGEE. For the CDR3, the DNA is TGTGCCAGCAGCGTAGGGAGGAGCACAGATACGCAGTATTTT. Protein product: CASSVGRSTDTQYF.

The V and J genes are TRBV5-1 and TRBJ2-1; 8 positions match TRBD1. This CDR3 spans 15 amino acids. Germline V gene sequence: CDR1 SGHRS, CDR2 YFSETQ. The V gene end was trimmed by 4 bases and the J gene end by 4 bases; junction bases not matched to a gene: 7. The CDR3 bases are TGCGCCAGCAGCCGCGGACAGGGCGCATACAATGAGCAGTTCTTC. The encoded protein is CASSRGQGAYNEQFF.

J is TRBJ1-2 and V is TRBV7-3; 7 bases match TRBD1. Germline trimming cut 4 bases from V and 6 bases from J; bases unmatched to any gene: 5. The germline V gene has CDR1 SGHTA and CDR2 FQGTGA. This CDR3 has 13 amino acids. CDR3 region: CASSSTGRDGYTF. As DNA, the CDR3 is TGTGCCAGCAGCTCGACAGGGCGCGATGGCTACACCTTC.

This chain links TRBV11-2 with TRBJ1-4, with 9 bases that match TRBD1. The CDR3 spans 16 residues. The V and J ends lost 4 bases and 10 bases, in that order; junction bases with no gene match: 13. CDR1 and CDR2 from the germline V gene are SGHAT and FQNNGV. The CDR3 region is CASSSGQGVGKGKLFF. CDR3 DNA sequence: TGTGCCAGCAGCTCGGGACAGGGAGTGGGAAAGGGAAAACTGTTTTTT. Variable domain in full (rest from reference TRBV11-2 and TRBJ1-4): EAGVAQSPRYKIIEKRQSVAFWCNPISGHATLYWYQQILGQGPKLLIQFQNNGVVDDSQLPKDRFSAERLKGVDSTLKIQPAKLEDSAVYLCASSSGQGVGKGKLFFGSGTQLSVL.

J is TRBJ1-2 and V is TRBV7-6; 9 nucleotides line up with TRBD1. Germline assignment: CDR1 SGHVS and CDR2 FNYEAQ. The trim removed 3 bases at V and 6 bases at J, leaving 8 bases unmatched. This CDR3 is built from 15 residues. CDR3 bases: TGTGCCAGCAGCTTTACAGGGGGCACGGTTAATGGCTACACCTTC. Translation: CASSFTGGTVNGYTF.

V gene TRBV12-3 or TRBV12-4 combines with J gene TRBJ1-5; tentative D call: TRBD1 (5 bases). This CDR3 is 13 amino acids long. V lost 7 bases and J lost 2, with 9 bases in between. This CDR3 is CASTRDGNQPQHF. CDR3 nucleotide sequence: TGTGCCAGCACCAGGGATGGCAATCAGCCCCAGCATTTT.

The chain recombines TRBV7-3 with TRBJ2-7, with 9 bases fitting TRBD1. The CDR3 runs 15 residues. Trimming at V came to 2 bases and at J to 1 base, leaving 3 bases not matched to a gene. CDR1 SGHTA and CDR2 FQGTGA come from the germline V gene. DNA of the CDR3: TGTGCCAGCAGCTTATTGGGACAGGGATCCTACGAGCAGTACTTC. Encoded protein: CASSLLGQGSYEQYF. The full variable domain, with the rest looked up from reference TRBV7-3 and TRBJ2-7, is GAGVSQTPSNKVTEKGKYVELRCDPISGHTALYWYRQSLGQGPEFLIYFQGTGAADDSGLPNDRFFAVRPEGSVSTLKIQRTERGDSAVYLCASSLLGQGSYEQYFGPGTRLTVT.

The chain couples TRBV15 to TRBJ1-5; D is unresolved. The CDR3 sequence is 15 residues long. Between the trimmed V and J ends, which lost 0 bases and 5 bases, there was a span of 11 bases. Germline V CDR1 and CDR2: LNHNV, YYDKDF (reference sequence). CDR3: CATSRDVAEYQPQHF. The CDR3 DNA is TGTGCCACCAGCAGAGATGTAGCAGAGTATCAGCCCCAGCATTTT.

The rearrangement links TRBV6-5 to TRBJ2-5; D gene ambiguous. The CDR3 extends over 11 amino acids. CDR1 is MNHEY, CDR2 SVGAGI, per germline. V lost 6 bases and J lost 5, with 7 bases in between. CDR3 bases: TGTGCCAGCAGGTTGAGGGAGACCCAGTACTTC. Amino acid sequence: CASRLRETQYF.

V is TRBV6-5 and J is TRBJ1-3; D may be TRBD1 (6 bases). V was pared by 7 bases and J by 6 bases, with 19 bases between. Per the germline V gene, CDR1 is MNHEY and CDR2 is SVGAGI. The CDR3 consists of 15 residues. The CDR3 DNA reads TGTGCCAGCACCCAAGGGAAAGGGGGAGAAAACACCATATATTTT. It is translated as CASTQGKGGENTIYF.

This clone was seen more than once but under ten times. V and J are TRBV29-1 and TRBJ1-4; no clear D. This CDR3 is 14 amino acids long. Trimming took 0 bases from V and 0 from J, leaving 5 bases between them. Looked up from germline, CDR1 is SQVTM and CDR2 is ANQGSEA. CDR3 DNA sequence: TGCAGCGTTGAAGATCAGGCAACTAATGAAAAACTGTTTTTT. Translating gives CSVEDQATNEKLFF.

V and J are TRBV6-1 and TRBJ2-1, with D possibly matching TRBD2 (5 bases). CDR3 length: 16 residues. V was cut by 2 bases and J by 7 bases, with 18 bases left in between. CDR1 MNHNS and CDR2 SASEGT come from the germline V gene. CDR3 amino acids: CASSEWLLGRGNEQFF. The CDR3 DNA is TGTGCCAGCAGTGAATGGTTATTGGGGAGAGGGAATGAGCAGTTCTTC.

The rearrangement joins TRBV14 to TRBJ1-1; TRBD1 might be the D (6 bases). Looked up from germline, CDR1 is SGHDN and CDR2 is FVKESK. This CDR3 has 13 amino acids. Trimming took off 4 bases at V and 1 base at J, with 7 bases between the two ends. CDR3 nucleotides: TGTGCCAGCAGCCTGGACAGGAACACTGAAGCTTTCTTT. Protein product: CASSLDRNTEAFF. Variable domain in full (rest from reference TRBV14 and TRBJ1-1): EAGVTQFPSHSVIEKGQTVTLRCDPISGHDNLYWYRRVMGKEIKFLLHFVKESKQDESGMPNNRFLAERTGGTYSTLKVQPAELEDSGVYFCASSLDRNTEAFFGQGTRLTVV.

The J gene is TRBJ1-1, the V gene TRBV5-6, with 9 bases aligning to TRBD1. The CDR3 contains 16 residues. Trimming removed 3 bases from V and 6 bases from J; junction bases left unmatched: 12. The germline V gene has CDR1 SGHDT and CDR2 YYEEEE. CDR3: CASSCGTGRRIAEAFF. The CDR3 region has the DNA TGTGCCAGCAGCTGTGGGACAGGGCGACGCATTGCTGAAGCTTTCTTT.

J is TRBJ1-2 and V is TRBV18; the match to TRBD1 covers 8 bases. J gave up 6 bases and V 3 bases, and 3 bases lay outside the gene matches. This CDR3 is 13 amino acids long. Germline V gene sequence: CDR1 KGHSH, CDR2 LQKENI. The CDR3 sequence is CASSPTGANGYTF. In DNA form, the CDR3 reads TGTGCCAGCTCACCGACAGGGGCCAATGGCTACACCTTC.

V is TRBV7-3 and J is TRBJ2-3; TRBD1 matches at 7 bases. The CDR3 runs to 14 residues. Germline-derived CDR1 and CDR2 are SGHTA and FQGTGA. The J segment lost 2 bases and the V segment lost 4 bases, leaving 3 bases of the junction unmatched. In DNA form, the CDR3 reads TGTGCCAGCAGCTCCGGACAGGTCACAGATACGCAGTATTTT. Encoded protein: CASSSGQVTDTQYF.